This TCR beta chain derives from a study of T cell responses to AZD1222 COVID-19 vaccine. Generated by immunoSEQ multiplex PCR, the TCRdb table keeps only in-frame clones and is missing some. Of under 150,000 clones in the sample, almost 95% were seen once. CDR3 length: 13 residues. Germline values: CDR1 KGHSH, CDR2 LQKENI. V shed 3 bases and J shed 11 bases, with 16 bases lying between them. The clonotype was recovered from an adult who received the AZD1222 COVID-19 vaccine. The gene calls are TRBV18 and TRBJ1-1; D not resolved. Specimen: peripheral blood, collected 28 days after the second AZD1222 dose. The CDR3, as DNA: TGTGCCAGCTCACCGCTTGACGGGCGGGAGGCTTTCTTT. Residues: CASSPLDGREAFF. The full variable domain, its missing parts supplied by reference TRBV18 and TRBJ1-1, is NAGVMQNPRHLVRRRGQEARLRCSPMKGHSHVYWYRQLPEEGLKFMVYLQKENIIDESGMPKERFSAEFPKEGPSILRIQQVVRGDSAAYFCASSPLDGREAFFGQGTRLTVV.